The 12 T cell receptor beta chains listed next were all sequenced from one sample in a study of T cell responses to AZD1222 COVID-19 vaccine. The data were produced by immunoSEQ multiplex PCR, yet TCRdb's version contains in-frame clones alone and is incomplete. The repertoire consists of around 150,000 clones, with roughly 88% occurring once and the leading ten covering about 6.5%. This material consisted of peripheral blood, taken 28 days after the second AZD1222 dose. The receptors originated from an adult who received the AZD1222 COVID-19 vaccine.

The chain recombines TRBV28 with TRBJ2-5; the match to TRBD1 covers 10 bases. V was clipped by 5 bases and J by 2 bases; unmatched bases: 5. The CDR3 loop spans 15 amino acids. The germline V gene has CDR1 MDHEN and CDR2 SYDVKM. CDR3 nucleotide sequence: TGTGCCAGCAGTCGAAGGGGACAGGGGCAAGAGACCCAGTACTTC. Translating it yields CASSRRGQGQETQYF.

This clone was seen at least ten times. The chain joins TRBV2 to TRBJ1-5; 7 positions agree with TRBD1. J lost 0 bases, V lost 6 bases, and 5 bases had no gene match. CDR1 is SNHLY and CDR2 is FYNNEI in the germline V gene. CDR3 size: 15 residues. The DNA for the CDR3 is TGTGCCAGCAGCGTACAGGGGTTTAGCAATCAGCCCCAGCATTTT. This codes for CASSVQGFSNQPQHF.

CDR3 sequence: CATSDQGEQYF. DNA for the CDR3: TGTGCCACCAGTGATCAAGGCGAGCAGTACTTC. The chain recombines TRBV24-1 with TRBJ2-7; D remains unclear. V dropped 3 bases and J dropped 6 bases, with 5 bases sitting between them. Per germline, CDR1 KGHDR and CDR2 SFDVKD. This CDR3 is built from 11 residues.

The gene calls are TRBV3-1 (or the pseudogene TRBV3-2) and TRBJ2-1, with 7 bases matching TRBD2. With V trimmed by 0 bases and J by 5 bases, 4 bases remained unmatched. Germline CDR1 and CDR2: LGHDT and YNNKEL (reference sequence). This CDR3 has 15 residues. In DNA form, the CDR3 reads TGTGCCAGCAGCCAAGATGGGCGGGAGAACAATGAGCAGTTCTTC. Translation: CASSQDGRENNEQFF.

The chain combines TRBV6-6 with TRBJ2-1; perhaps TRBD2 as D (5 bases). Trimming left V 6 bases short and J 0 bases short, with 12 bases between. CDR3 length: 15 amino acids. The V gene's germline CDR1 is MNHNY and CDR2 SVGAGI (reference sequence). As DNA, the CDR3 is TGTGCCAGCAGCAACGATGGGAGCTCCTACAATGAGCAGTTCTTC. Residues: CASSNDGSSYNEQFF.

This sequence joins TRBV7-9 and TRBJ2-6, with no clear D. The ends were cut back, 1 base at V and 2 bases at J, with 12 bases in the middle. The germline V gene has CDR1 SEHNR and CDR2 FQNEAQ (reference sequence). The CDR3 totals 17 residues. DNA for the CDR3: TGTGCCAGCAGCTTAGGAGTAAGAGGTCCTGGGGCCAACGTCCTGACTTTC. Translation gives CASSLGVRGPGANVLTF.

The V call is TRBV30, the J call TRBJ1-6, with a weak D call TRBD1 (5 bases). Germline V gives CDR1 GTSNPN, CDR2 SVGIG (reference sequence). The length of the CDR3 is 13 residues. Trimming took off 3 bases at V and 6 bases at J, with 9 bases between the two ends. CDR3 loop: CAWSLGGNSPLHF. For the CDR3, the DNA is TGTGCCTGGAGCCTGGGGGGTAATTCACCCCTCCACTTT. Full variable domain (missing parts from reference TRBV30 and TRBJ1-6): SQTIHQWPATLVQPVGSPLSLECTVEGTSNPNLYWYRQAAGRGLQLLFYSVGIGQISSEVPQNLSASRPQDRQFILSSKKLLLSDSGFYLCAWSLGGNSPLHFGNGTRLTVT.

This rearrangement joins TRBV3-1 (or the pseudogene TRBV3-2) to TRBJ2-2; D uncertain. Trimming cost V 4 bases and J 6 bases, with 15 bases left between them. The CDR3 length is 15 residues. Germline CDR1 is LGHDT and CDR2 is YNNKEL (reference sequence). The DNA of the CDR3 is TGTGCCAGCAGCCCGCTGAATCGCGGTTCCGGGGAGCTGTTTTTT. This gives the protein CASSPLNRGSGELFF.

The rearrangement links TRBV19 to TRBJ1-2; a possible D gene is TRBD1 (6 bases). V shed 7 bases and J shed 7 bases, with 16 bases lying between them. The germline V gene encodes CDR1 LNHDA and CDR2 SQIVND (reference sequence). This CDR3 is built from 13 residues. CDR3 amino acids: CASTPGQSLGYTF. CDR3 in DNA: TGTGCCAGTACCCCCGGACAGTCTCTTGGCTACACCTTC. Full variable domain (remainder filled in from reference TRBV19 and TRBJ1-2): DGGITQSPKYLFRKEGQNVTLSCEQNLNHDAMYWYRQDPGQGLRLIYYSQIVNDFQKGDIAEGYSVSREKKESFPLTVTSAQKNPTAFYLCASTPGQSLGYTFGSGTRLTVV.

This clone has only one observation. The rearrangement links TRBV30 to TRBJ2-1; 9 bases fit TRBD1. CDR3 length equals 14 residues. V dropped 0 bases and J dropped 9; count of bases not matched to a gene: 6. Per germline, CDR1 GTSNPN and CDR2 SVGIG (reference sequence). The CDR3 nucleotides read TGTGCCTGGAGTGTACACAGGGGGCAGGGTGAGCAGTTCTTC. Translating it yields CAWSVHRGQGEQFF.

The chain combines TRBV7-2 with TRBJ1-4; D might be TRBD1 (5 bases). CDR3 size: 14 residues. Germline CDR1 reads SGHTA; CDR2 reads FQGNSA. Between the trimmed V and J ends, which lost 5 bases and 7 bases, there was a span of 14 bases. CDR3 DNA: TGTGCCAGCAGCGCCCGACAGAGTTCTGAAAAACTGTTTTTT. Protein: CASSARQSSEKLFF. Full variable domain (rest looked up from reference TRBV7-2 and TRBJ1-4): GAGVSQSPSNKVTEKGKDVELRCDPISGHTALYWYRQSLGQGLEFLIYFQGNSAPDKSGLPSDRFSAERTGGSVSTLTIQRTQQEDSAVYLCASSARQSSEKLFFGSGTQLSVL.

The CDR3 spells CASLSGSVHEQYF. For the CDR3, the DNA is TGTGCCTCATTAAGCGGGAGCGTCCACGAGCAGTACTTC. The chain recombines TRBV10-3 with TRBJ2-7, with 8 bases aligning to TRBD2. Trimming removed 11 bases from V and 5 bases from J; junction bases left unmatched: 11. Germline assignment: CDR1 ENHRY and CDR2 SYGVKD. The CDR3 loop spans 13 amino acids.